The next 23 T cell receptor beta chains were all read from a single sample in a study of shared clonotypes between healthy human individuals. This table comes from immunoSEQ multiplex PCR, and its TCRdb copy is limited to in-frame clones, with some not included. This table holds about 560,000 clones, roughly 72% found once. Material for sequencing was PBMCs. The origin of the receptors is a woman in her forties in good health. Some clones in this sample may be carry-over from other donors' samples.

For this clone: The junction and the germline gene differ at one end; a read error may be behind it. The rearrangement links TRBV10-3 to TRBJ2-3; TRBD2 aligns across 15 bases. CDR3 length: 16 residues. Germline CDR1 ENHRY, CDR2 SYGVKD. CDR3 loop: CASSQGLAGGADTQYF. The CDR3 DNA follows: TGTGCCAGCAGTCAGGGACTAGCGGGAGGAGCGGATACGCAGTATTTT.

On this clone: A read error is possible here, since a much larger clone lies one base away. The chain combines TRBV30 with TRBJ2-2, with 8 bases fitting TRBD1. The CDR3 loop spans 15 amino acids. V shed 3 bases, J shed 3 bases, and the junction held 6 bases outside the gene matches. Germline CDR1 is GTSNPN and CDR2 is SVGIG (reference sequence). The CDR3 spells CAWRDRVRDTGELFF. The CDR3, as DNA: TGTGCCTGGAGGGACAGGGTGCGCGACACCGGGGAGCTGTTTTTT.

This chain joins TRBV10-2 and TRBJ2-1; 8 nucleotides agree with TRBD2. The CDR3 is made up of 14 amino acids. Germline CDR1 reads WSHSY; CDR2 reads SAAADI. V was pared by 7 bases and J by 3 bases, with 5 bases of the junction left unmatched. The DNA for the CDR3 is TGCGCCAGCAACTCGGGAGGGGGCTACAATGAGCAGTTCTTC. Its translation is CASNSGGGYNEQFF.

The genes are TRBV5-1 and TRBJ2-5; 9 nucleotides align to TRBD2. The CDR3 is 14 amino acids. The J segment lost 5 bases and the V segment lost 2 bases, leaving 4 bases of the junction unmatched. CDR1 SGHRS and CDR2 YFSETQ come from the germline V gene. CDR3 in DNA: TGCGCCAGCAGCTTATTAGCGGGAGATGAGACCCAGTACTTC. Residues: CASSLLAGDETQYF.

For this clone: A far bigger clonotype differs at one base, so this is likely a read error. The sample has other DNA sequences that encode this CDR3 too. This rearrangement joins TRBV30 to TRBJ1-2; D gene unclear. Trimming took 0 bases from V and 8 from J, leaving 13 bases between them. The CDR3 extends over 13 amino acids. Germline V lookup: CDR1 GTSNPN, CDR2 SVGIG (reference sequence). The CDR3: CAWSVSLIGGYTF. For the CDR3, the DNA is TGTGCCTGGAGTGTATCACTTATTGGGGGCTACACCTTC.

This clone came up many times. CDR3 protein: CASSPQSGGYGYTF. The CDR3 bases are TGTGCCAGTAGTCCTCAATCGGGGGGCTATGGCTACACCTTC. The chain uses TRBV19 and TRBJ1-2; TRBD1 is a possible D gene (5 bases). CDR3 length equals 14 residues. Germline V gene data show CDR1 as LNHDA and CDR2 as SQIVND (reference sequence). V was pared by 5 bases and J by 4 bases, with 14 bases between.

V gene TRBV30 combines with J gene TRBJ2-2; D is unresolved. V was clipped by 2 bases and J by 6 bases, with 7 bases between them. CDR3 length: 12 residues. Germline CDR1 reads GTSNPN; CDR2 reads SVGIG (reference sequence). Here the CDR3 DNA reads TGTGCCTGGAGTTCTTTTCCCGGGGAGCTGTTTTTT. It is translated as CAWSSFPGELFF.

This chain connects TRBV15 to TRBJ1-4; D unclear. The V gene lost 1 base and the J gene lost 6 bases, with 9 bases spanning the gap. Germline assignment: CDR1 LNHNV and CDR2 YYDKDF (reference sequence). The CDR3 has 14 amino acids. This CDR3 is CATSRVGEDEKLFF. The CDR3 nucleotides are TGTGCCACCAGCAGAGTGGGAGAAGATGAAAAACTGTTTTTT.

The V call is TRBV5-1, the J call TRBJ2-7; 12 positions agree with TRBD2. The CDR3 length is 15 residues. V gave up 5 bases and J gave up 2 bases; unmatched junction bases: 5. Germline V gene lookup returns CDR1 SGHRS and CDR2 YFSETQ. In DNA, the CDR3 is TGCGCCAGCAGGTTCGGACTAGCGGGACCCTACGAGCAGTACTTC. It specifies CASRFGLAGPYEQYF.

The rearrangement uses TRBV10-3 and TRBJ2-2; D possibly matches TRBD1 or TRBD2 (7 bases each). Germline V CDR1 and CDR2: ENHRY, SYGVKD. V shed 10 bases and J shed 2 bases, with 17 bases lying between them. This CDR3 region has 15 residues. CDR3 nucleotide sequence: TGTGCCACAACAGGGGAGGGCCCTAACACCGGGGAGCTGTTTTTT. As protein: CATTGEGPNTGELFF.

V gene TRBV13 combines with J gene TRBJ2-2; 12 bases line up with TRBD2. After removal of 5 bases from V and 7 bases from J, the junction contained 2 bases not matched to a gene. From germline, CDR1 is PRHDT and CDR2 FYEKMQ (reference sequence). The CDR3 runs to 14 residues. CDR3 protein: CASSRLAGVGELFF. CDR3 nucleotide sequence: TGTGCCAGCAGCCGACTAGCGGGAGTCGGGGAGCTGTTTTTT.

The J gene is TRBJ1-4, the V gene TRBV30, with a possible D match to TRBD1 (6 bases). Trimming shortened V by 2 bases and J by 5 bases, and 12 bases separated the two germline ends. The CDR3 contains 14 residues. CDR1 is GTSNPN, CDR2 SVGIG, per germline (reference sequence). The CDR3 bases are TGTGCCTGGAGTTTGGGGGGCCTAAATGAAAAACTGTTTTTT. Translating gives CAWSLGGLNEKLFF. Variable domain in full (rest from reference TRBV30 and TRBJ1-4): SQTIHQWPATLVQPVGSPLSLECTVEGTSNPNLYWYRQAAGRGLQLLFYSVGIGQISSEVPQNLSASRPQDRQFILSSKKLLLSDSGFYLCAWSLGGLNEKLFFGSGTQLSVL.

This clone was recorded only once. This chain uses TRBV9 with TRBJ1-4; tentative D call: TRBD1 (6 bases). CDR3 length: 16 amino acids. The germline V gene has CDR1 SGDLS and CDR2 YYNGEE. V was shortened by 0 bases and J by 7 bases, with 16 bases between the two germline ends. The CDR3 region is CASSVGGQGMSEKLFF. CDR3 DNA: TGTGCCAGCAGCGTAGGAGGTCAGGGGATGAGTGAAAAACTGTTTTTT.

This clone has only a few counts. This sequence joins TRBV2 and TRBJ1-2, with D perhaps TRBD1 (6 bases). Per the germline V gene, CDR1 is SNHLY and CDR2 is FYNNEI. V shed 7 bases and J shed 5 bases, with 11 bases lying between them. The CDR3 covers 12 residues. The CDR3 DNA follows: TGTGCCAGCATCACGACAGGTTATGGCTACACCTTC. This encodes CASITTGYGYTF.

The chain recombines TRBV21-1 with TRBJ1-5. TRBV21-1 corresponds to a pseudogene. The CDR3 covers 12 residues. The CDR3 loop is CANLAGFQPQHF. Written as DNA, the CDR3 is TGTGCCAACCTAGCCGGGTTTCAGCCCCAGCATTTT.

J is TRBJ1-2 and V is TRBV9; TRBD1 might be the D (6 bases). The CDR3 consists of 14 residues. The germline V gene has CDR1 SGDLS and CDR2 YYNGEE. The germline V and J ends were trimmed by 4 bases and 1 base, with 11 bases remaining between them. The CDR3 DNA reads as TGTGCCAGCAGCCGGGACACACTTAACTATGGCTACACCTTC. Translated, it gives CASSRDTLNYGYTF.

The chain joins TRBV4-1 to TRBJ2-2, with no clear D. The germline gives CDR1 MGHRA, CDR2 YSYEKL. Trimming removed 1 base from V and 8 bases from J, with 17 bases in between. The CDR3 spans 16 residues. In DNA form, the CDR3 reads TGCGCCAGCAGCCAAGGAACGCGGCGAGCTCCGGGGGAGCTGTTTTTT. It translates to CASSQGTRRAPGELFF.

Details on this clone: This likely traces to a read error, being one base from a far larger clone. The chain combines TRBV2 with TRBJ2-2; 10 bases agree with TRBD1. Germline values: CDR1 SNHLY, CDR2 FYNNEI. The V and J ends lost 8 bases and 4 bases, in that order; junction bases with no gene match: 10. CDR3 length equals 16 residues. CDR3 coding DNA: TGTGCCAGCCCCGGGACAGGGGTCGGTCTCACCGGGGAGCTGTTTTTT. Its translation: CASPGTGVGLTGELFF.

The gene calls are TRBV19 and TRBJ2-7; the D is unclear. The V and J ends lost 3 bases and 2 bases respectively, with 8 bases between them. The germline V gene has CDR1 LNHDA and CDR2 SQIVND (reference sequence). The CDR3 spans 13 residues. CDR3 residues: CASSIAPTYEQYF. The CDR3 DNA follows: TGTGCCAGTAGTATCGCGCCAACCTACGAGCAGTACTTC. Using reference TRBV19 and TRBJ2-7 for the parts outside the CDR3, the full variable domain is DGGITQSPKYLFRKEGQNVTLSCEQNLNHDAMYWYRQDPGQGLRLIYYSQIVNDFQKGDIAEGYSVSREKKESFPLTVTSAQKNPTAFYLCASSIAPTYEQYFGPGTRLTVT.

The J gene is TRBJ1-5, the V gene TRBV2; TRBD1 is a possible D gene (5 bases). Trimming took off 6 bases at V and 2 bases at J, with 14 bases between the two ends. Germline-derived CDR1 and CDR2 are SNHLY and FYNNEI. There are 15 residues in the CDR3. The chain's CDR3 is CASRGDGSGNQPQHF. The CDR3 region has the DNA TGTGCCAGCAGAGGGGACGGGTCGGGCAATCAGCCCCAGCATTTT.

V gene TRBV27 combines with J gene TRBJ2-7; possibly TRBD1 or TRBD2 for D (5 bases each). Germline V gene data show CDR1 as MNHEY and CDR2 as SMNVEV (reference sequence). V was cut by 5 bases and J by 2 bases, with 10 bases left in between. CDR3 length: 13 residues. The DNA of the CDR3 is TGTGCCAGCAGTCGGGACCGAGCCTACGAGCAGTACTTC. Translating gives CASSRDRAYEQYF.

The V gene is TRBV4-2, the J gene TRBJ1-1; D uncertain. CDR3 length equals 14 residues. Germline CDR1 LGHNA, CDR2 YNFKEQ. V lost 1 base and J lost 0, with 6 bases in between. CDR3 loop: CASSQGHMNTEAFF. For the CDR3, the DNA is TGTGCCAGCAGCCAAGGGCACATGAACACTGAAGCTTTCTTT.

The J gene is TRBJ2-1, the V gene TRBV10-3, with 7 bases fitting TRBD1. The CDR3 is 14 residues long. The V gene's germline CDR1 is ENHRY and CDR2 SYGVKD. The junction had 7 bases not matched to a gene; V was cut back by 7 bases and J by 4 bases. In DNA, the CDR3 is TGTGCCATCAATACCGGGACAGAATACAATGAGCAGTTCTTC. Its translation is CAINTGTEYNEQFF.